This T cell receptor (beta chain) was found in a study of neurological immune-mediated disorders. Synthesis of cDNA used 5'RACE (with 10-nucleotide random UMIs). TCRdb re-derived calls from the 5' RACE reads in MiXCR, one entry per CDR3 protein. The sample has over 35,000 distinct CDR3 sequences; about 2.3% are singletons. Germline assignment: CDR1 SGHRS and CDR2 YFSETQ. The CDR3 spans 14 residues. V was trimmed by 3 bases and J by 0 bases, leaving 10 bases between them. This clonotype came up many times. This chain connects TRBV5-1 to TRBJ2-7; D not resolved. Specimen: PBMCs. This TCR derives from a man over 45 with multiple sclerosis. CDR3 region: CASSSTLSSYEQYF. In nucleotides, the CDR3 is TGCGCCAGCAGCTCGACTCTTAGCTCCTACGAGCAGTACTTC. Combining the CDR3 with reference TRBV5-1 and TRBJ2-7 gives the whole variable domain KAGVTQTPRYLIKTRGQQVTLSCSPISGHRSVSWYQQTPGQGLQFLFEYFSETQRNKGNFPGRFSGRQFSNSRSEMNVSTLELGDSALYLCASSSTLSSYEQYFGPGTRLTVT.